This T cell receptor beta chain was sequenced during a study of cytomegalovirus exposure and HLA in healthy donors. The PCR made use of 60 Vbeta and 13 Jbeta primers. The data were produced by immunoSEQ multiplex PCR, yet TCRdb's version contains in-frame clones alone and is incomplete. The sample has about 130,000 clones, approximately 79% seen once. CDR1 SGHRS and CDR2 YFSETQ come from the germline V gene. The CDR3 is made up of 17 amino acids. The germline V and J ends were trimmed by 2 bases and 4 bases, with 19 bases remaining between them. The receptor's source is a man in his forties in good health and CMV-seropositive. The chain joins TRBV5-1 to TRBJ1-3; a weak D match, TRBD1 (5 bases). Input material: PBMCs. Here the CDR3 DNA reads TGCGCCAGCAGCTTCGGTTGGCAGGGTACTTCGGGAAACACCATATATTTT. As protein: CASSFGWQGTSGNTIYF.